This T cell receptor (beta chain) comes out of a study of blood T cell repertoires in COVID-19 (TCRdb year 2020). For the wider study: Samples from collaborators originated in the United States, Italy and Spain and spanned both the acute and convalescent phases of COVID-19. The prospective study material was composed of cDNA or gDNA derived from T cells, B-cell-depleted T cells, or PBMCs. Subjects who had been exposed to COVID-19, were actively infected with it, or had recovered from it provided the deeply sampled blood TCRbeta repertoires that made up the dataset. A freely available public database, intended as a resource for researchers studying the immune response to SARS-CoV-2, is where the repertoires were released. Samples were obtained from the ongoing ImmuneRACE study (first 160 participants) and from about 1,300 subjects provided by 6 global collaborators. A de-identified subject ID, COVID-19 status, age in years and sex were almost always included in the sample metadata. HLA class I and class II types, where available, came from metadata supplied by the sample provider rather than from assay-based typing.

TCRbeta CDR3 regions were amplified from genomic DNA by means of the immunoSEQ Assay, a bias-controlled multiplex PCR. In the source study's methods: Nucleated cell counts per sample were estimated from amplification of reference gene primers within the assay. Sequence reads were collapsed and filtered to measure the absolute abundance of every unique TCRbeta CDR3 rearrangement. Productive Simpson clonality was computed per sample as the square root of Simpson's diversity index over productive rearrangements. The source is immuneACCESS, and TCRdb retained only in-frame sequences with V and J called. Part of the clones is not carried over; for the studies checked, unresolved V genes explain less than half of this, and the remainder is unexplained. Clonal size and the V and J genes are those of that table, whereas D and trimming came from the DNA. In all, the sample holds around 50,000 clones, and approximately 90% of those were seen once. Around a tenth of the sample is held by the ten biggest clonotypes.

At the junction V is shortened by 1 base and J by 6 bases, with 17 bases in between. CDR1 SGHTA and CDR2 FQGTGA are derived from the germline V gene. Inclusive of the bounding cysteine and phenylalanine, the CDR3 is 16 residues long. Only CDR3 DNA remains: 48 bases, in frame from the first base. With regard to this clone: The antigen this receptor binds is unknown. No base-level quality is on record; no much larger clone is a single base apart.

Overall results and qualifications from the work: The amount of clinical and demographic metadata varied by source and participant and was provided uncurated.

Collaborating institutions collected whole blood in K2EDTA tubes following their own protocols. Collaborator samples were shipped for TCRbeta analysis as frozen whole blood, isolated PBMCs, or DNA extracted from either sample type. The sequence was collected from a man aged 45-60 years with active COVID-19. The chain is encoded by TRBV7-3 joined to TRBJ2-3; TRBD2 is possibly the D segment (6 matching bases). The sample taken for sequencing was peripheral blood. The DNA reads TGTGCCAGCAGCTTAAATACCGGGAGTGGATCTGATACGCAGTATTTT. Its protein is CASSLNTGSGSDTQYF.